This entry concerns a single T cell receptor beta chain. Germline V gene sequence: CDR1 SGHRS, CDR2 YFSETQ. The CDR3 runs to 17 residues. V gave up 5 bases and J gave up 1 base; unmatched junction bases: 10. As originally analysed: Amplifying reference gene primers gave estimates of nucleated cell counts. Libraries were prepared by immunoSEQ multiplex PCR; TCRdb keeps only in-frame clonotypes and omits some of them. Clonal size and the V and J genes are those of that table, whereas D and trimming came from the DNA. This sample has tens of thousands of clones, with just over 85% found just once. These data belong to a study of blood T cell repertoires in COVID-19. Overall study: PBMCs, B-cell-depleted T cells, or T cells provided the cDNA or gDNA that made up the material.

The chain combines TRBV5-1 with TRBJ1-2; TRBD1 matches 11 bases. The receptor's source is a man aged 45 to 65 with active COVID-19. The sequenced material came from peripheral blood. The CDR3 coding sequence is TGCGCCAGCAGACAAGGACAGGGGGCGAGAAGTAACTATGGCTACACCTTC. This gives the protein CASRQGQGARSNYGYTF.